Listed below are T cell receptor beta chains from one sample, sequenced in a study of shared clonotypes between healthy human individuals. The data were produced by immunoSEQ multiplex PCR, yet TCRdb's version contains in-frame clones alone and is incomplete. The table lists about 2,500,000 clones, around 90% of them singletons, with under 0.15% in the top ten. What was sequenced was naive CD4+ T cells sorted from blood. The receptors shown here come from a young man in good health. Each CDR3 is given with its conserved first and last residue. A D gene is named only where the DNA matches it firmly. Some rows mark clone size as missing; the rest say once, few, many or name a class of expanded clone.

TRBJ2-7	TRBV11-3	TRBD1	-	CASSLQGTYEQYF	TGTGCCAGCAGCCTACAGGGGACCTACGAGCAGTACTTC
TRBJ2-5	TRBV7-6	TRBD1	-	CASSLWTGQETQYF	TGTGCCAGCAGCTTATGGACAGGCCAAGAGACCCAGTACTTC
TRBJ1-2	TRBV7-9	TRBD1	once	CASSLETGIDGYTF	TGTGCCAGCAGCTTAGAGACAGGGATAGATGGCTACACCTTC
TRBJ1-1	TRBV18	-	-	CASSPEGGTEAFF	TGTGCCAGCTCACCGGAGGGCGGGACTGAAGCTTTCTTT
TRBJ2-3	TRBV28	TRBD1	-	CASSLPGTGAGDTQYF	TGTGCCAGCAGTCTCCCCGGGACAGGGGCGGGAGATACGCAGTATTTT
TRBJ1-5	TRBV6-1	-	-	CASSEALRVLSNQPQHF	TGTGCCAGCAGTGAAGCGCTTCGCGTTCTTAGCAATCAGCCCCAGCATTTT
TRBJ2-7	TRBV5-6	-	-	CASSLIQDSYEQYF	TGTGCCAGCAGCTTGATACAGGACTCCTACGAGCAGTACTTC
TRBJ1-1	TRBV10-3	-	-	CAITGPSNTEAFF	TGTGCCATCACTGGGCCCTCGAACACTGAAGCTTTCTTT
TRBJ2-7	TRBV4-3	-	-	CASSHTARDAYEQYF	TGCGCCAGCAGCCACACAGCGCGGGATGCCTACGAGCAGTACTTC
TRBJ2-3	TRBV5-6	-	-	CASSLQAASTDTQYF	TGTGCCAGCAGCTTGCAAGCGGCTAGCACAGATACGCAGTATTTT